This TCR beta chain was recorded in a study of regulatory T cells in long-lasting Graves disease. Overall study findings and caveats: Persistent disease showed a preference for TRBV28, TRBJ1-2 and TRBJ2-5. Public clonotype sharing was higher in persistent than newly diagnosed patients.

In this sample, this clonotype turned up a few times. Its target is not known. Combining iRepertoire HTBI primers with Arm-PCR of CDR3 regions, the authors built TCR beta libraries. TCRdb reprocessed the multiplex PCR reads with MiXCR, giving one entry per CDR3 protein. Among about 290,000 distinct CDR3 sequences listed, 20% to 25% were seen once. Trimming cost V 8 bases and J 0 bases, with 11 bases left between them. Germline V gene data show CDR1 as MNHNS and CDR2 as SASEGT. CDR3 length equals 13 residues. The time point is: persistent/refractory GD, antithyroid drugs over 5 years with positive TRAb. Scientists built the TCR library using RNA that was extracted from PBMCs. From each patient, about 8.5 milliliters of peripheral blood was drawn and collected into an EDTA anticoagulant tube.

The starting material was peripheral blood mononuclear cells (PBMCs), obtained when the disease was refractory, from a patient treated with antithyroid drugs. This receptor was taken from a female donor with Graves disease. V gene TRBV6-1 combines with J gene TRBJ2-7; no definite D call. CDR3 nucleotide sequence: TGTGCCAGCCACAGCTTCCCCTCCTACGAGCAGTACTTC. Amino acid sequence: CASHSFPSYEQYF.